The sequence of this TCR beta chain was determined in a study of blood T cell repertoires in COVID-19. For the study at large: Sources were T cells, B-cell-depleted T cells, or PBMCs; the material itself was cDNA or gDNA.

Germline V CDR1 and CDR2: SGHDT, YYEEEE. J gave up 8 bases and V 3 bases, and 3 bases lay outside the gene matches. The CDR3 is 13 residues long. Clones were sequenced by immunoSEQ multiplex PCR, and TCRdb holds only the in-frame ones, with some missing. The sample consists of 390,000 or so clones, 80% to 85% of them appearing once. Cohort 3 recovered donors had two negative PCRs, clearance, or symptom resolution. The sequence was obtained from a woman between 50 and 59 years old who had recovered from COVID-19. Sequencing input: PBMCs or T cells enriched from blood (not recorded which). The chain employs TRBV5-6 and TRBJ2-2, with 8 bases matching TRBD2. CDR3 DNA: TGTGCCAGCAGCTGGGGACTAGAAGGGGAGCTGTTTTTT. Its translation is CASSWGLEGELFF. Full variable domain (rest looked up from reference TRBV5-6 and TRBJ2-2): DAGVTQSPTHLIKTRGQQVTLRCSPKSGHDTVSWYQQALGQGPQFIFQYYEEEERQRGNFPDRFSGHQFPNYSSELNVNALLLGDSALYLCASSWGLEGELFFGEGSRLTVL.